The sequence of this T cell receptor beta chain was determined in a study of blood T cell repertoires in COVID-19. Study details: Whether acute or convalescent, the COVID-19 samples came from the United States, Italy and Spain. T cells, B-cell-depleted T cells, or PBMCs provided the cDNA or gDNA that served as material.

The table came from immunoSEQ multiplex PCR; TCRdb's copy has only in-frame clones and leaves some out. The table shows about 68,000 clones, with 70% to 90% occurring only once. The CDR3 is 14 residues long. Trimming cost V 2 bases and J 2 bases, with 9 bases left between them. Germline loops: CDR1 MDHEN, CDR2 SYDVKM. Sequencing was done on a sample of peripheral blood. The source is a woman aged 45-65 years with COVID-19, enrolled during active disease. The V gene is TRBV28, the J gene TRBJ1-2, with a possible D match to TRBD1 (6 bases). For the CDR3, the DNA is TGTGCCAGCAGTTTAGCAGGGGTGAACTATGGCTACACCTTC. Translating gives CASSLAGVNYGYTF.